The clone carrying this T cell receptor (beta chain) appeared a single time. The target antigen is unknown. One end of the junction does not line up with germline, which may come from a read error. This entry belongs to a study of Graves' ophthalmopathy and Graves' hyperthyroidism. Findings and caveats of the study: A roughly 81% specificity and roughly 90% sensitivity were achieved by a 13-signature model that separated ophthalmopathy from stable hyperthyroidism.

TCR beta CDR3 regions were amplified from RNA transcripts. Following a first-round RT-PCR that used HTBI primers, a second-round multiplex PCR was carried out. MiXCR, run by TCRdb on the multiplex PCR reads, gives a single entry per CDR3 protein. The sample has 45,000 to 60,000 distinct CDR3 sequences, approximately 50% seen once. Having ophthalmopathy, the donors showed moderate-to-severe activity, CAS ≥3 and NOSPECS ≥4, with disease lasting under 3 months. The sequenced sample consisted of peripheral blood. The sequence was collected from an adult woman with Graves' ophthalmopathy.

The CDR3 DNA sequence: TGTGCCAGCAGCATTACTAGCGGGAGGGCCGGCAATGAGCGGTTCTTC. It encodes CASSITSGRAGNERFF. This chain connects TRBV7-9 to TRBJ2-1; 13 nucleotides agree with TRBD2. CDR3 length equals 16 residues. Germline CDR1 reads SEHNR; CDR2 reads FQNEAQ (reference sequence).